The 12 T cell receptor beta chains in this list originate from one sample, sequenced in a study of vaccination and CD4 T cells after COVID-19. Sample treatment: approximately nine-day PBMC culture with coronavirus spike peptide pools or control peptides (ViraFEST assay). According to the study, CD4+ T cells from the unexposed donor were gathered ahead of the COVID-19 pandemic (2011-2018). Their specific antigens are unknown. Sequenced with the Oncomine TCR Beta short-read assay was DNA taken from cultured CD4+ T cells. TCRdb re-analysed the PCR reads in MiXCR, keeping a single row per CDR3 protein. The repertoire holds some 4,000 distinct CDR3 sequences, with roughly three fifths as singletons. The material sequenced was CD4+ T cells from blood, cultured in vitro. The receptors come from a human donor in good health.

The chain couples TRBV7-9 to TRBJ2-1; the D gene is possibly TRBD1 (6 bases). V was trimmed by 5 bases and J by 5 bases, leaving 19 bases between them. Germline lookup yields CDR1 SEHNR and CDR2 FQNEAQ (reference sequence). The CDR3 loop spans 16 amino acids. The CDR3 DNA reads as TGTGCCAGCAGCCCCTTGTTTGGGACACCCGACAATGAGCAGTTCTTC. Protein sequence: CASSPLFGTPDNEQFF.

For the CDR3, the DNA is TGTGCCAGCAGCTCGGGACAGGGGTATGGCTACACCTTC. Amino acids: CASSSGQGYGYTF. The chain recombines TRBV5-6 with TRBJ1-2, with 10 bases lining up with TRBD1. CDR3 length equals 13 residues. The germline gives CDR1 SGHDT, CDR2 YYEEEE. V gave up 3 bases and J gave up 5 bases; unmatched junction bases: 1.

The chain carries TRBV12-3 or TRBV12-4 and TRBJ1-6; D gene ambiguous. This CDR3 comprises 15 residues. Trimming removed 5 bases from V and 7 bases from J, with 15 bases in between. The CDR3 loop is CASSTSARINSPLHF. CDR3 nucleotides: TGTGCCAGCAGTACCTCAGCCAGAATAAATTCACCCCTCCACTTT.

The J gene is TRBJ1-5, the V gene TRBV7-2; possibly TRBD1 for D (5 bases). V shed 6 bases and J shed 3 bases, with 15 bases lying between them. Per germline, CDR1 SGHTA and CDR2 FQGNSA. This CDR3 comprises 15 residues. CDR3 protein: CASRPTPGPNQPQHF. As DNA, the CDR3 is TGTGCCAGCAGACCTACACCGGGGCCCAATCAGCCCCAGCATTTT.

The V gene is TRBV4-1, the J gene TRBJ1-5, with no clear D. Germline assignment: CDR1 MGHRA and CDR2 YSYEKL. The CDR3 is 16 amino acids. V lost 0 bases and J lost 4, with 13 bases in between. The CDR3 coding sequence is TGCGCCAGCAGCCAAGATTCTCTGGGCCTAAATCAGCCCCAGCATTTT. It is translated as CASSQDSLGLNQPQHF.

In this sample, this clonotype turned up a few times. V usage is TRBV5-1 and J usage is TRBJ2-7, with 9 nucleotides matching TRBD2. Trimming at V came to 6 bases and at J to 2 bases, leaving 6 bases not matched to a gene. CDR1 SGHRS and CDR2 YFSETQ come from the germline V gene. The CDR3 length is 14 residues. CDR3 nucleotide sequence: TGCGCCAGCACACTTAGCGGGGGCCCCTACGAGCAGTACTTC. Residues: CASTLSGGPYEQYF.

This sequence joins TRBV6-2 or TRBV6-3 and TRBJ2-1, with D perhaps TRBD1 or TRBD2 (5 bases each). V was trimmed by 6 bases and J by 9 bases, leaving 18 bases between them. Germline CDR1 and CDR2: MNHEY and SVGEGT. The CDR3 consists of 14 residues. The CDR3 DNA follows: TGTGCCAGCAGCCAGGGACCCGCGGTGAGTGAGCAGTTCTTC. This translates into CASSQGPAVSEQFF.

The CDR3 DNA reads TGTGCCAGTAGTATAGCTCCGCGGGGACCCTACAATGAGCAGTTCTTC. It specifies CASSIAPRGPYNEQFF. This chain joins TRBV19 and TRBJ2-1; tentatively, D is TRBD2 (6 bases). V was clipped by 1 base and J by 2 bases, with 12 bases between them. CDR1 LNHDA and CDR2 SQIVND come from the germline V gene (reference sequence). CDR3 length: 16 residues.

In this sample, this clonotype turned up once. V is TRBV20-1 and J is TRBJ2-7; 9 nucleotides line up with TRBD1. Looked up from germline, CDR1 is DFQATT and CDR2 is SNEGSKA (reference sequence). This CDR3 contains 14 residues. The junction had 8 bases not matched to a gene; V was cut back by 4 bases and J by 4 bases. The CDR3 loop is CSAIQGAVPYEQYF. The CDR3 nucleotides are TGCAGTGCTATACAGGGGGCTGTACCGTACGAGCAGTACTTC.

This clonotype showed up just once. The chain employs TRBV6-1 and TRBJ1-2, with D maybe TRBD1 (6 bases). V was shortened by 7 bases and J by 2 bases, with 11 bases between the two germline ends. CDR3 length: 13 residues. Germline lookup yields CDR1 MNHNS and CDR2 SASEGT. The CDR3 loop is CASTGTQNYGYTF. CDR3 coding DNA: TGTGCCAGCACCGGGACACAAAACTATGGCTACACCTTC.

J is TRBJ1-5 and V is TRBV6-2 or TRBV6-3; the D is unclear. The CDR3 contains 17 residues. Per germline, CDR1 MNHEY and CDR2 SVGEGT. The germline V and J ends were trimmed by 2 bases and 0 bases, with 14 bases remaining between them. This CDR3 reads CASSYPHRKSSNQPQHF. The CDR3 nucleotides read TGTGCCAGCAGTTACCCTCACAGAAAGAGTAGCAATCAGCCCCAGCATTTT.

The chain recombines TRBV15 with TRBJ2-3; 8 nucleotides agree with TRBD1. The V and J ends lost 7 bases and 2 bases, in that order; junction bases with no gene match: 8. CDR1 is LNHNV, CDR2 YYDKDF, per germline (reference sequence). The CDR3 consists of 15 residues. CDR3 loop: CATTLPGQATDTQYF. CDR3 in DNA: TGTGCCACCACCTTGCCGGGACAGGCCACAGATACGCAGTATTTT.